This TCR beta chain was obtained from a study of TIL therapy for anti-PD-1-resistant metastatic lung cancer. Overall study context: Half of patients were current or former smokers. General study findings and limits: Many TIL product clones were absent from baseline tumor, suggesting clonal contraction.

Only one count was recorded for this clone. Its target is unknown. CDR1 is LGHNA, CDR2 YSLEER, per germline. V was trimmed by 3 bases and J by 6 bases, leaving 10 bases between them. This CDR3 is built from 13 residues. The immunoSEQ assay was v3. Each library reached about 2.1 million read pairs, or 5-6 million at deep level. The method was immunoSEQ multiplex PCR; TCRdb's version includes in-frame clones alone and lacks a portion of them. This table has about 25,000 clones, approximately 77% appearing once. Noted time point: pre-treatment sample, taken before nivolumab and TIL therapy. The tumor samples were excised metastases, mostly pleural nodules or supraclavicular lymph nodes. Stage 4 NSCLC adults joined between late 2017 and January 2020.

The starting material was tumor tissue, obtained at baseline. The receptor was derived from a person aged 25 to 85 with non-small cell lung cancer. J is TRBJ2-3 and V is TRBV4-3; weak D call: TRBD2 (6 bases). The CDR3 sequence: CASSQDLADTQYF. In DNA, the CDR3 is TGCGCCAGCAGCCAGGACCTAGCGGATACGCAGTATTTT.